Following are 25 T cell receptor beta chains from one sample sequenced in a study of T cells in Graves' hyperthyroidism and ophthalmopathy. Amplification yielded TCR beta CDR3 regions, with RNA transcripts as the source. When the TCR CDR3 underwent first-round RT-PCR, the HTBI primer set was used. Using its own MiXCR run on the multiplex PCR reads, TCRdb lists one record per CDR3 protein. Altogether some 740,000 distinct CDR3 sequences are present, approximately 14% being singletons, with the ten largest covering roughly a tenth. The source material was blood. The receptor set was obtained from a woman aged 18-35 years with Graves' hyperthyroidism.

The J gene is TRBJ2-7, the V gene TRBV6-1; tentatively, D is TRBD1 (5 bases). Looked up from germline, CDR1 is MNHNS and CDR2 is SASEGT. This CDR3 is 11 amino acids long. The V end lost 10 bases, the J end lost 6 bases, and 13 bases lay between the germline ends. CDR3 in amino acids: CATTGPIEQYF. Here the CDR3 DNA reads TGTGCCACCACAGGCCCTATCGAGCAGTACTTC.

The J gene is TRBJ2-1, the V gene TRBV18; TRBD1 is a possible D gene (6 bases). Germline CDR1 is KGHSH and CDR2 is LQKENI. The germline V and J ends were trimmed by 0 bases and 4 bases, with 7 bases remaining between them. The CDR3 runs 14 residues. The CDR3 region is CASSPPGTYNEQFF. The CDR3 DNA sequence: TGTGCCAGCTCACCACCTGGGACATACAATGAGCAGTTCTTC.

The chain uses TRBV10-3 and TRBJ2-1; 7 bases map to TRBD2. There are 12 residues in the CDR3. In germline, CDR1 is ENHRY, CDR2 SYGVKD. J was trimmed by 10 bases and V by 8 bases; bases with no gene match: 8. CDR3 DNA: TGTGCCATCGGTTTGCGGGAGTGGGAGCAGTTCTTC. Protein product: CAIGLREWEQFF.

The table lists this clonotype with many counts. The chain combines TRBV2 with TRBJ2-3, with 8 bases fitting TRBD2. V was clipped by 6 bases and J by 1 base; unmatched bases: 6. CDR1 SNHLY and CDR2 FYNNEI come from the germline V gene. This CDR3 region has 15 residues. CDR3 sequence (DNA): TGTGCCAGCAGCGGTCTAGCGGGCCGCACAGATACGCAGTATTTT. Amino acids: CASSGLAGRTDTQYF.

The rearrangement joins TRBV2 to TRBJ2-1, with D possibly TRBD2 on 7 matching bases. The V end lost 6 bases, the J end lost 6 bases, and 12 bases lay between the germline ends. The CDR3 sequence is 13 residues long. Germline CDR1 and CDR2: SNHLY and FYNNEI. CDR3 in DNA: TGTGCCAGCAGGGCGGGGGCGGCCAATGAGCAGTTCTTC. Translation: CASRAGAANEQFF.

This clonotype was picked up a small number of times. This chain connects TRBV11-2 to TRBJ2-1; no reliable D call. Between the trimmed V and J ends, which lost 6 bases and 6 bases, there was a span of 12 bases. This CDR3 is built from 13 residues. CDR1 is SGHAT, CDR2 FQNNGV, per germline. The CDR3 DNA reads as TGTGCCAGCAGAAACCCAGGCGGCAATGAGCAGTTCTTC. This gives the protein CASRNPGGNEQFF. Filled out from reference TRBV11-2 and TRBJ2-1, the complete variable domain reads EAGVAQSPRYKIIEKRQSVAFWCNPISGHATLYWYQQILGQGPKLLIQFQNNGVVDDSQLPKDRFSAERLKGVDSTLKIQPAKLEDSAVYLCASRNPGGNEQFFGPGTRLTVL.

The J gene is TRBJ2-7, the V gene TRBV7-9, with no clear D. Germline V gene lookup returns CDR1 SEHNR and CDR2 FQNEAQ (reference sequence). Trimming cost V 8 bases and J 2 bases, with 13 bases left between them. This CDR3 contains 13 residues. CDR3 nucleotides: TGTGCCAGCGGGCCCCTAGGCACCTACGAGCAGTACTTC. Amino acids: CASGPLGTYEQYF.

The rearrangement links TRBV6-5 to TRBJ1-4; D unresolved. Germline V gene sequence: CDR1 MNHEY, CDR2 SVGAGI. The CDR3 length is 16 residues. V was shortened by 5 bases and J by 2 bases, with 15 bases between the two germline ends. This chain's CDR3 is CASSNHHGMTNEKLFF. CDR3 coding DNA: TGTGCCAGCAGTAACCACCACGGGATGACTAATGAAAAACTGTTTTTT.

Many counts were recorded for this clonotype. CDR3 nucleotide sequence: TGCAGTGCTAGGAACGGGGGCCTAGCTGAATTCTACGAGCAGTACTTC. This sequence encodes CSARNGGLAEFYEQYF. V usage is TRBV20-1 and J usage is TRBJ2-7; either TRBD1 or TRBD2 may supply D (6 bases each). From germline, CDR1 is DFQATT and CDR2 SNEGSKA (reference sequence). The CDR3 is made up of 16 amino acids. The V end lost 3 bases, the J end lost 3 bases, and 21 bases lay between the germline ends.

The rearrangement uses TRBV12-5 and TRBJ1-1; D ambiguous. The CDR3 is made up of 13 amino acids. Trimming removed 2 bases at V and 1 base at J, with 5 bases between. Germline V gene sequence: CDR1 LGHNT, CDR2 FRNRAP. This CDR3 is CASGLSGNTEAFF. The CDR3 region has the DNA TGTGCTAGTGGTTTGAGCGGGAACACTGAAGCTTTCTTT.

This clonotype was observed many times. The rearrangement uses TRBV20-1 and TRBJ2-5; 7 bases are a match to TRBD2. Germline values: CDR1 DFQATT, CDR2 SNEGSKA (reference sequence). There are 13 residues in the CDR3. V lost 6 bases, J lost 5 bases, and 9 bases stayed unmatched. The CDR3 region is CSARKGTKETQYF. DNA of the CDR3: TGCAGTGCCAGGAAAGGGACTAAGGAGACCCAGTACTTC.

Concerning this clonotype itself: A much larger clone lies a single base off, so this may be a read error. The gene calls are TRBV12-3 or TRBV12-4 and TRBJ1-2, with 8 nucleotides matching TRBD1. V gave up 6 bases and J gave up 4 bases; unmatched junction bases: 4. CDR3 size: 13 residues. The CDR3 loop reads CASRPTGAYGYTF. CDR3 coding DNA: TGTGCCAGCAGGCCGACAGGGGCCTATGGCTACACCTTC.

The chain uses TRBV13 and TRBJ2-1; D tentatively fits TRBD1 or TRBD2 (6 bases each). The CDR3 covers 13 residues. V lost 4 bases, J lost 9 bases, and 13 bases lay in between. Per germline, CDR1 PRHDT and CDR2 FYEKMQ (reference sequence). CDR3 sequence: CASSSLGGSEQFF. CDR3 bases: TGTGCCAGCAGCTCGCTCGGGGGCTCTGAGCAGTTCTTC.

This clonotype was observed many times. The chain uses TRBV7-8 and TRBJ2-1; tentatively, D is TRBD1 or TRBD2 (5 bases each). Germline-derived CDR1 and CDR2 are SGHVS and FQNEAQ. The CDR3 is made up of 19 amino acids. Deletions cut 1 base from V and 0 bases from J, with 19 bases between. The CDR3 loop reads CASSLESLGTRSSYNEQFF. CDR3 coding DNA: TGTGCCAGCAGCTTAGAGTCCCTGGGGACCAGGAGCTCCTACAATGAGCAGTTCTTC.

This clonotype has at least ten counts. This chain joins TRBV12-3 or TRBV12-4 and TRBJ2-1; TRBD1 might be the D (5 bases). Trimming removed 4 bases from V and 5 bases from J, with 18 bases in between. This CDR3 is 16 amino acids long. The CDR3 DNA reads TGTGCCAGCAGTTCCACCTATAAGGGGATTGACAATGAGCAGTTCTTC. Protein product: CASSSTYKGIDNEQFF.

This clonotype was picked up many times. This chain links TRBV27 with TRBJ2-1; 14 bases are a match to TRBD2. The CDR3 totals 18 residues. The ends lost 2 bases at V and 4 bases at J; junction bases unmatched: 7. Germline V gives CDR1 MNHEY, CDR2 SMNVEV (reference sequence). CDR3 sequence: CASSLRGTSGRIYNEQFF. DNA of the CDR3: TGTGCCAGCAGTTTACGCGGGACTAGCGGGAGAATTTACAATGAGCAGTTCTTC.

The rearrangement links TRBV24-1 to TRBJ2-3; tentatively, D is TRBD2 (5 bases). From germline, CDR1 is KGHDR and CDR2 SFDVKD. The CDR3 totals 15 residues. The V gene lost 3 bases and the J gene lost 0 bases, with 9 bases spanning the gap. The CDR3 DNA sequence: TGTGCCACCAGTGATAGTGAGGGTAGCACAGATACGCAGTATTTT. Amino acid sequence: CATSDSEGSTDTQYF.

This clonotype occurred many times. Here the CDR3 DNA reads TGTGCCAGCAGTCCACCCTCTCTTGGCGAGCAGTACTTC. Its translation: CASSPPSLGEQYF. The chain couples TRBV28 to TRBJ2-7; D ambiguous. This CDR3 is 13 amino acids long. The V gene lost 5 bases and the J gene lost 6 bases, with 14 bases spanning the gap. Germline lookup yields CDR1 MDHEN and CDR2 SYDVKM.

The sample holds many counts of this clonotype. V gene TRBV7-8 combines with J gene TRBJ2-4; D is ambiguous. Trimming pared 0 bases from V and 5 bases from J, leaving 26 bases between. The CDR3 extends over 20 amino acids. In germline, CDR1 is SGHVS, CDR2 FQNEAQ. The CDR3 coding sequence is TGTGCCAGCAGCTTAGCCTCCTTTTACAGTTCCACGCCTTGGGAAAACATTCAGTACTTC. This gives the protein CASSLASFYSSTPWENIQYF.

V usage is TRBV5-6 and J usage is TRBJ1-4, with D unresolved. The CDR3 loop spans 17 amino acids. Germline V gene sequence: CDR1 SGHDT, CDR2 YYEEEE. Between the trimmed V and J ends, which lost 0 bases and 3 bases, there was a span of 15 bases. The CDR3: CASSLAPDITSNEKLFF. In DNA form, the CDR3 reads TGTGCCAGCAGCTTGGCCCCAGACATCACCTCTAATGAAAAACTGTTTTTT.

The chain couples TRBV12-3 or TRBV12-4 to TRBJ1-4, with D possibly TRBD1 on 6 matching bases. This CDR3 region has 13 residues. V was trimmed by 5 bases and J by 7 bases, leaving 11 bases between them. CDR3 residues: CASSPRDTEKLFF. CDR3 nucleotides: TGTGCCAGCAGTCCGCGGGACACTGAAAAACTGTTTTTT.

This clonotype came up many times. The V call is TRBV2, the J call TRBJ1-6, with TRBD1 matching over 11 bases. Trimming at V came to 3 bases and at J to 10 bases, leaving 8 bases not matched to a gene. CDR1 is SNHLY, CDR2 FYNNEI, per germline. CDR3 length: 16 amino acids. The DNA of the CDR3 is TGTGCCAGCAGTGACCCGGACAGGGGGCTTTGGTCACCCCTCCACTTT. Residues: CASSDPDRGLWSPLHF.

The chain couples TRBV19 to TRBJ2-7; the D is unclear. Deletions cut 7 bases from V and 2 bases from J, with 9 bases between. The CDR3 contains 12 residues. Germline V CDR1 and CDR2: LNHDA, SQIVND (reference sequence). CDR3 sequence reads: CASMDRTYEQYF. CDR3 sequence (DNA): TGTGCCAGTATGGACCGGACCTACGAGCAGTACTTC.

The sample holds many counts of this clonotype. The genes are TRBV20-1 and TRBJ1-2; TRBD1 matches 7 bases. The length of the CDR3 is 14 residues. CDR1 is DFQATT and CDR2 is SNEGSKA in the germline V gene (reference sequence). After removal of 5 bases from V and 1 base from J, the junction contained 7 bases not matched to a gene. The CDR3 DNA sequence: TGCAGTGCTGTCGGGACAGAAGTTAACTATGGCTACACCTTC. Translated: CSAVGTEVNYGYTF.

The CDR3 reads CASSTKTSTTNYGYTF. In DNA form, the CDR3 reads TGTGCCAGCAGTACGAAGACCTCTACGACTAACTATGGCTACACCTTC. The V gene is TRBV28, the J gene TRBJ1-2; D unclear. Germline CDR1 MDHEN, CDR2 SYDVKM. The CDR3 is 16 residues long. V was clipped by 5 bases and J by 0 bases, with 16 bases between them.